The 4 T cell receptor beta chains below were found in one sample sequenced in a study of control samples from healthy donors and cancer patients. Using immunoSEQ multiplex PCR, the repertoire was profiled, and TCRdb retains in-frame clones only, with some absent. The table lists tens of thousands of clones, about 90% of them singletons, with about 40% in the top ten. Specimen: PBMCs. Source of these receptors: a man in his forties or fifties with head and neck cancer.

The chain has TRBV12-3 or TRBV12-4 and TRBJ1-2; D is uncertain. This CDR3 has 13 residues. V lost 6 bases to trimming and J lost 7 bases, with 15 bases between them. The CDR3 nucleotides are TGTGCCAGCAGCCTACAACCTCTCGCTGGCTACACCTTC. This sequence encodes CASSLQPLAGYTF.

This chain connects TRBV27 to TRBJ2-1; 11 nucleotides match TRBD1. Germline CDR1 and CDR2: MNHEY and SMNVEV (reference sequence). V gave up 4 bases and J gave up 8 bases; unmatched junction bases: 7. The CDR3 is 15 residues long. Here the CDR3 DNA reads TGTGCCAGCAGTTCGGACAGGGGGCTAATCGATGAGCAGTTCTTC. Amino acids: CASSSDRGLIDEQFF.

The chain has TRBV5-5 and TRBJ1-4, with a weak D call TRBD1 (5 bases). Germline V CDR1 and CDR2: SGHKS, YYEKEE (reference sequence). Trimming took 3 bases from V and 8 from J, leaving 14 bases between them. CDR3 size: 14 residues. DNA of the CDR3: TGTGCCAGCAGCTATCGGGGGAGGGAAGAAAAACTGTTTTTT. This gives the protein CASSYRGREEKLFF. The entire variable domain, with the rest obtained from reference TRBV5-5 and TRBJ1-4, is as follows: DAGVTQSPTHLIKTRGQQVTLRCSPISGHKSVSWYQQVLGQGPQFIFQYYEKEERGRGNFPDRFSARQFPNYSSELNVNALLLGDSALYLCASSYRGREEKLFFGSGTQLSVL.

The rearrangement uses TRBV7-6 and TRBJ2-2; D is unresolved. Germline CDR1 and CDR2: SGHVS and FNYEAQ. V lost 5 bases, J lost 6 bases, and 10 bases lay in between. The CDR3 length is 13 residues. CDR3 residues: CASSPTFSGELFF. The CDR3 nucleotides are TGTGCCAGCAGCCCCACCTTCTCCGGGGAGCTGTTTTTT.